The source of this T cell receptor (beta chain) is a study of cytomegalovirus exposure and HLA in healthy donors. Broader study findings: Reports indicated that the classifier achieved high specificity and sensitivity in diagnosing cytomegalovirus status.

Only in-frame clones appear in the TCRdb table, and some are missing; sequencing was by immunoSEQ multiplex PCR. The table includes about 200,000 clones, roughly 82% detected once. This CDR3 comprises 15 residues. CDR1 is MNHNS, CDR2 SASEGT, per germline. V trimming: 5 bases; J trimming: 0 bases; junction bases outside the gene matches: 3. Comment on this clone: Its antigen remains unknown.

The TCR originated in a woman in her 30s in good health and CMV-seropositive. The chain links TRBV6-1 to TRBJ2-2; 7 positions agree with TRBD1. The sequenced material came from PBMCs. The CDR3 reads CASSTGAANTGELFF. The CDR3 DNA reads TGTGCCAGCAGTACAGGGGCTGCGAACACCGGGGAGCTGTTTTTT.